The clone carrying this T cell receptor beta chain was seen at least ten times. None of the patients had undergone any treatment ahead of thyroid surgery. As processed by the authors: The study's classifier, a distant-metastasis tool for papillary thyroid cancer, was built using CDR3 differences across clinicopathological groups. MiXCR was used by TCRdb to re-call the PCR reads. For this entry, the V and J calls and clone size follow TCRdb and not the study's own pipeline. The data contain just over 20,000 clones, 12% of them singletons. The source of the sample is a study of metastatic and nonmetastatic thyroid tumors. Looked up from germline, CDR1 is SGHDN and CDR2 is FVKESK. V shed 4 bases and J 4 bases; nucleotides not matched to a gene: 2. The CDR3 is 13 amino acids.

Input material: blood. This sequence was found in a male donor with papillary thyroid cancer or a benign thyroid nodule (not recorded which). Some clones in this sample may be carry-over from other donors' samples. V and J are TRBV14 and TRBJ2-7; 9 positions agree with TRBD1. The CDR3 loop is CASSPTGGYEQYF. The DNA of the CDR3 is TGTGCCAGCAGCCCGACAGGGGGATACGAGCAGTACTTC.